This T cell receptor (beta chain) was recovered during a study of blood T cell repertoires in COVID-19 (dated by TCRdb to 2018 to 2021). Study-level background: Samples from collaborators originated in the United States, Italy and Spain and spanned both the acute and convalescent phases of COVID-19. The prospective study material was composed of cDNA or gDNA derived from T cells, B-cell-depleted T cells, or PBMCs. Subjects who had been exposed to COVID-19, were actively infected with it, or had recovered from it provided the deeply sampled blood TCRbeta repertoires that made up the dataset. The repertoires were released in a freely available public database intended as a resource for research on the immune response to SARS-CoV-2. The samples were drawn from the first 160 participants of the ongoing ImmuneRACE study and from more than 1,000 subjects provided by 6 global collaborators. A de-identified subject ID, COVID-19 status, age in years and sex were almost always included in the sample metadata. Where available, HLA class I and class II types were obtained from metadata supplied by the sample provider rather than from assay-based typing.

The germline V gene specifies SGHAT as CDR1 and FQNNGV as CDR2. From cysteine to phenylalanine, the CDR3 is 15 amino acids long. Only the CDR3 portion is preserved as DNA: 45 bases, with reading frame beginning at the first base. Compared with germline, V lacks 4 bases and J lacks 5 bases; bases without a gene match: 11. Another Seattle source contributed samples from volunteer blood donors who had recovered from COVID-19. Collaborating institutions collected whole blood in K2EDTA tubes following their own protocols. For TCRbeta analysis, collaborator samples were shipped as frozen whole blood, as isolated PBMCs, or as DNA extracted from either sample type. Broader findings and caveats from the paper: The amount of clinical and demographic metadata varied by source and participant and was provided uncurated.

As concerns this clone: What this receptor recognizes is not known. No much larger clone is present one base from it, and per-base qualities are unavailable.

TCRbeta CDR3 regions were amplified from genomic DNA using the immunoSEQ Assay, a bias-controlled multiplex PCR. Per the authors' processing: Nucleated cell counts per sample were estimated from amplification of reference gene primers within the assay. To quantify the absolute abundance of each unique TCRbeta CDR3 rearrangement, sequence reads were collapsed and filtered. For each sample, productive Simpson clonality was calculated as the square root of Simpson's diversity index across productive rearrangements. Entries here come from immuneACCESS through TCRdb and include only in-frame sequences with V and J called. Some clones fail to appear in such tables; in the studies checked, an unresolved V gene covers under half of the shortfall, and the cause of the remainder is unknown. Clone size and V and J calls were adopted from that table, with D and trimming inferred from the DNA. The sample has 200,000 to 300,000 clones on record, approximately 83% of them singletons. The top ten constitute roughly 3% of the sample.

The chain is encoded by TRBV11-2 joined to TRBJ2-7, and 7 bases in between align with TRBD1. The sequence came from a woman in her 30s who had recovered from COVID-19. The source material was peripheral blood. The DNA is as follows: TGTGCCAGCAGCTGGGGACAGCCGGGATCCAACGAGCAGTACTTC. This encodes CASSWGQPGSNEQYF.